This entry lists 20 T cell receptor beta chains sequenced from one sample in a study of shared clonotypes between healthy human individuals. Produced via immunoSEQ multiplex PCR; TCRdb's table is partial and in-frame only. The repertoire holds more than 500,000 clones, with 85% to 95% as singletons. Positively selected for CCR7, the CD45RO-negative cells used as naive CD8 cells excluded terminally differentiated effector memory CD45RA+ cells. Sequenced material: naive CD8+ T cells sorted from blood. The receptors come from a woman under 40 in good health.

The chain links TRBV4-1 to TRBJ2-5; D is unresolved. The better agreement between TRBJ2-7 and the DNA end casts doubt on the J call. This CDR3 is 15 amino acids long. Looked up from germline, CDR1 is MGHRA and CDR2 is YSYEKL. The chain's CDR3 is CASSQGVSSSYEQYF. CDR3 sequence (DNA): TGCGCCAGCAGCCAAGGGGTAAGCAGCTCCTACGAGCAGTACTTC.

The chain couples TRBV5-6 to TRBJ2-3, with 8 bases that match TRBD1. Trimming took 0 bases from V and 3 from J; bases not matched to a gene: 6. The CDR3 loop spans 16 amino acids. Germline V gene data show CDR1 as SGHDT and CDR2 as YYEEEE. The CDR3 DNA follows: TGTGCCAGCAGCTTGGCGCACAGGGGGGTAACAGATACGCAGTATTTT. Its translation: CASSLAHRGVTDTQYF.

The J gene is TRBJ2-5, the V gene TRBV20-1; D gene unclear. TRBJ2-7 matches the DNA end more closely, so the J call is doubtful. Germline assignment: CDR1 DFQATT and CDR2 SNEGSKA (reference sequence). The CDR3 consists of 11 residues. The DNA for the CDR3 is TGCAGTGCTCTTACCTCCTACGAGCAGTACTTC. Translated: CSALTSYEQYF.

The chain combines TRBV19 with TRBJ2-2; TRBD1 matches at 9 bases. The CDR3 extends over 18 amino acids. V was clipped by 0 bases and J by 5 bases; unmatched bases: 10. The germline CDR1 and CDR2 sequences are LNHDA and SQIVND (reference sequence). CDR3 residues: CASSIDRFGTGWTGELFF. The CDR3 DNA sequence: TGTGCCAGTAGTATAGATCGGTTTGGGACAGGGTGGACCGGGGAGCTGTTTTTT.

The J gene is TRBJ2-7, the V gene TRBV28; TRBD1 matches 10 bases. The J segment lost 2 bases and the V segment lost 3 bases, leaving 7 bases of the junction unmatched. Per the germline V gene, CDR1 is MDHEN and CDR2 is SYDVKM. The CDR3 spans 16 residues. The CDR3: CASSLVKGQGTYEQYF. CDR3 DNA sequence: TGTGCCAGCAGTTTGGTTAAGGGACAGGGGACCTACGAGCAGTACTTC.

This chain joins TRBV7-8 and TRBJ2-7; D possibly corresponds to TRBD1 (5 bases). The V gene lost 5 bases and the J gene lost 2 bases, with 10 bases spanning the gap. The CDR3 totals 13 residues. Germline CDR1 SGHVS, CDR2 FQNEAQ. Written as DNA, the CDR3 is TGTGCCAGCAGCCCCAGGGCCCCCTACGAGCAGTACTTC. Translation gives CASSPRAPYEQYF.

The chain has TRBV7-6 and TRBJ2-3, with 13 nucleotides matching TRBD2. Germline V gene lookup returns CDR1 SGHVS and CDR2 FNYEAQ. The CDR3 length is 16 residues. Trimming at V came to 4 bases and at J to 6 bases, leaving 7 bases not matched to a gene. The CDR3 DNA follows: TGTGCCAGCAGCTCGACTAGCGGGGGGCGTCGTGATACGCAGTATTTT. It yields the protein CASSSTSGGRRDTQYF.

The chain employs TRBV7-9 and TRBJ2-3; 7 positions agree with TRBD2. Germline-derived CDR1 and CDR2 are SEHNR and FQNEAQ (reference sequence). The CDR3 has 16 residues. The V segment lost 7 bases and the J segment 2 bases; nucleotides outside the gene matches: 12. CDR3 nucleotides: TGTGCCAGCAATCCGGGAGGTGGGGGGAACACAGATACGCAGTATTTT. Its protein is CASNPGGGGNTDTQYF.

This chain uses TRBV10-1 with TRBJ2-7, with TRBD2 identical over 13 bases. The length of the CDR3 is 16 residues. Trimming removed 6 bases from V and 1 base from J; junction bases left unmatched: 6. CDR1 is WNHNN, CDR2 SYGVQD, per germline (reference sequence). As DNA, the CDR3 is TGCGCCAGCAGCGACTGGGGACTAGCGGGGTCCTACGAGCAGTACTTC. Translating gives CASSDWGLAGSYEQYF.

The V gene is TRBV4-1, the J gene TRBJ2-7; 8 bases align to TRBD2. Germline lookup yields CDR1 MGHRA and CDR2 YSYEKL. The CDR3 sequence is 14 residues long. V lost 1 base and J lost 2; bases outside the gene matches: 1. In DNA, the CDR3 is TGCGCCAGCAGCCAAGGGACTAGCACCTACGAGCAGTACTTC. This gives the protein CASSQGTSTYEQYF.

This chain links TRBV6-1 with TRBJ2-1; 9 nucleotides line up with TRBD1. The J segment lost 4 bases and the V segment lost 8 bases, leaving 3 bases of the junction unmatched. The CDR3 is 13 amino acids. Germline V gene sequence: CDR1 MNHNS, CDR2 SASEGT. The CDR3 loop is CASVGQGYNEQFF. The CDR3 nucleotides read TGTGCCAGCGTGGGACAGGGTTACAATGAGCAGTTCTTC.

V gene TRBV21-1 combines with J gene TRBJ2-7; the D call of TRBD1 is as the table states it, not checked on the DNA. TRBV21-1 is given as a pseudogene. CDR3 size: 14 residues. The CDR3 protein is CASSATRRPYEQYF. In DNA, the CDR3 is TGTGCCAGCAGCGCGACGCGCAGGCCCTACGAGCAGTACTTC.

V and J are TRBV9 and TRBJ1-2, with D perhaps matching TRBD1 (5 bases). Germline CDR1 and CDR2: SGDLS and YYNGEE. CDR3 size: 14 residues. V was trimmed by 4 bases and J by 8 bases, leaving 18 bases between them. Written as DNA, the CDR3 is TGTGCCAGCAGCCCGTTCAGCGGGGGGAAAGGCTACACCTTC. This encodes CASSPFSGGKGYTF.

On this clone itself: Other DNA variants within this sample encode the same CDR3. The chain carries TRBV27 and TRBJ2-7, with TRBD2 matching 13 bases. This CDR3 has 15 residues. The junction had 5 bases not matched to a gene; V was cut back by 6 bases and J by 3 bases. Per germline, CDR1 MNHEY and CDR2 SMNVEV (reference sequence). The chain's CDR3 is CASSRTSGSVYEQYF. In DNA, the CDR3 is TGTGCCAGCAGCCGGACTAGCGGGAGCGTCTACGAGCAGTACTTC.

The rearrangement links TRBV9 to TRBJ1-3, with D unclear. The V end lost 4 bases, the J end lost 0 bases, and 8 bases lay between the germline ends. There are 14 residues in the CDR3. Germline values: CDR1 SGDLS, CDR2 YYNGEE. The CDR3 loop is CASSPGFSGNTIYF. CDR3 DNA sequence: TGTGCCAGCAGCCCCGGATTCTCTGGAAACACCATATATTTT.

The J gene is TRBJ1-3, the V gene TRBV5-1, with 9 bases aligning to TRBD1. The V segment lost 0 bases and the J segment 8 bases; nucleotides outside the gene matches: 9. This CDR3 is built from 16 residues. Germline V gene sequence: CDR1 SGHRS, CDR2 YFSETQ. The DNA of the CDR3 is TGCGCCAGCAGCTTGGATTGGACAGGGGATGAGGACACCATATATTTT. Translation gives CASSLDWTGDEDTIYF.

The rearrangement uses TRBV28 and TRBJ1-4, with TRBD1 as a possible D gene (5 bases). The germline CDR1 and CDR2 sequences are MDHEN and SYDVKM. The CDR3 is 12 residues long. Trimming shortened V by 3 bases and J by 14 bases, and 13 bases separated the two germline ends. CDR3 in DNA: TGTGCCAGCAGTTTTATAGAGGGGACGCTGTTTTTT. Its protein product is CASSFIEGTLFF.

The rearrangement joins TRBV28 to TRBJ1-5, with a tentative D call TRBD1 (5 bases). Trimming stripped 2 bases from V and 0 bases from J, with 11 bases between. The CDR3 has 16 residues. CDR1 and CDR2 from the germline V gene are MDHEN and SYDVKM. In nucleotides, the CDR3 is TGTGCCAGCAGTTTACCTGGGACTTATAGCAATCAGCCCCAGCATTTT. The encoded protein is CASSLPGTYSNQPQHF.

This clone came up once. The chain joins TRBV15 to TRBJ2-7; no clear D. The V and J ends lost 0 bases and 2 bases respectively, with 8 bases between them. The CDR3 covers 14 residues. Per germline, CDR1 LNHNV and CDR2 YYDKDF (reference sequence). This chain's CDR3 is CATSRDQQAYEQYF. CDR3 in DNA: TGTGCCACCAGCAGAGATCAGCAGGCCTACGAGCAGTACTTC.

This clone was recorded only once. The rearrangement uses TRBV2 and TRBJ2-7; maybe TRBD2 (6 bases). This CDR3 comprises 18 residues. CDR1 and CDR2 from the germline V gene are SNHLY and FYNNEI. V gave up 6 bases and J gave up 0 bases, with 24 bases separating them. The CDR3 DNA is TGTGCCAGCAGGCAAGAAAGGACCGGGACTCTCAGCTCCTACGAGCAGTACTTC. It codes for CASRQERTGTLSSYEQYF.